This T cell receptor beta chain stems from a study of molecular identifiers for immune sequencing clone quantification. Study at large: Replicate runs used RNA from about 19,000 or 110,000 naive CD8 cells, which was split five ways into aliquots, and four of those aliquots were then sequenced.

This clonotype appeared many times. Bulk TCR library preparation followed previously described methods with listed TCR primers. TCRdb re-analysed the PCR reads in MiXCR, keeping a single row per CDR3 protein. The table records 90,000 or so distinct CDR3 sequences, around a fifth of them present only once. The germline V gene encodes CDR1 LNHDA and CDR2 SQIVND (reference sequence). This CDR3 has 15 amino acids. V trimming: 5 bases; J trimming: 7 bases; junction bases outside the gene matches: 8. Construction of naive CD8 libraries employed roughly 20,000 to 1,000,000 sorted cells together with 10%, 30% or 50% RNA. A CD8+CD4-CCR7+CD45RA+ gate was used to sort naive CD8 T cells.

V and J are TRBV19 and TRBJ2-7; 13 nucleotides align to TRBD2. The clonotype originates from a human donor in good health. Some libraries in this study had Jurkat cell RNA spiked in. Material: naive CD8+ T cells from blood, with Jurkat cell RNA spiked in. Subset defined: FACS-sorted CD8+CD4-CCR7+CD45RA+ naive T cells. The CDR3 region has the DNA TGTGCCAGTAGTCCCCGGACTAGCGGGAGCGGGGAGCAGTACTTC. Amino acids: CASSPRTSGSGEQYF. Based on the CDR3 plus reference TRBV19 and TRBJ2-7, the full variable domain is DGGITQSPKYLFRKEGQNVTLSCEQNLNHDAMYWYRQDPGQGLRLIYYSQIVNDFQKGDIAEGYSVSREKKESFPLTVTSAQKNPTAFYLCASSPRTSGSGEQYFGPGTRLTVT.